This T cell receptor (beta chain) was retrieved from a study of T cells after yellow fever vaccination. This clonotype was counted a few times. The V segment lost 4 bases and the J segment 7 bases; nucleotides outside the gene matches: 3. Germline CDR1 SGHRS, CDR2 YFSETQ. The CDR3 totals 14 residues. UMIs were added to TCR cDNA along with a universal primer site when it was made by 5'RACE template switching. TCRdb fed the 5' RACE reads into MiXCR, producing one record per CDR3 protein. The sample yields some 670,000 distinct CDR3 sequences, 9% to 15% seen once. V usage is TRBV5-1 and J usage is TRBJ1-3; 12 nucleotides agree with TRBD1. The material sequenced was PBMCs, taken on the day of the yellow fever booster vaccination. The sequence was obtained from a young man who received the YFV17D yellow fever vaccine. This chain's CDR3 is CASSPGQGANTIYF. In DNA, the CDR3 is TGCGCCAGCAGCCCGGGACAGGGGGCTAACACCATATATTTT.